This paragraph reports one TCR beta chain. V lost 2 bases to trimming and J lost 5 bases, with 14 bases between them. The CDR3 totals 16 residues. The germline gives CDR1 SGHRS, CDR2 YFSETQ. The entry originates in a study of blood T cell repertoires in COVID-19. Looking at the study overall: Nucleic acid was either cDNA or gDNA, and it came from T cells, B-cell-depleted T cells, or PBMCs.

Per the authors' pipeline: How many nucleated cells were present was estimated from reference gene primer amplification. Sequencing was performed with immunoSEQ multiplex PCR; in TCRdb, only in-frame clones are kept and a portion is missing. V and J calls and clone size are copied from that table; D and trimming were computed from the DNA. Of over 200,000 clones listed, about 90% are singletons. This sequence joins TRBV5-1 and TRBJ1-6; D may be TRBD1 (6 bases). The source is a woman aged 50 to 65 with acute or convalescent COVID-19. The sample taken for sequencing was peripheral blood. CDR3 region: CASSLSGGRDNSPLHF. The CDR3, as DNA: TGCGCCAGCAGCTTAAGCGGGGGCCGGGATAATTCACCCCTCCACTTT.